These T cell receptor beta chains were read from a single sample in a study of shared clonotypes between healthy human individuals. Assay: immunoSEQ multiplex PCR; the TCRdb copy retains only in-frame clones and omits some. The sample records more than 2,000,000 clones, over 90% being singletons. The sequencing input was naive CD4+ T cells from PBMCs. Receptor source: a man aged 18 to 35 in good health. Some clones in this sample may be carry-over from other donors' samples. Both conserved end residues are part of each CDR3. The order of the fields is D gene, V gene, J gene, clone size, CDR3 protein, CDR3 DNA. D genes are given only for firm matches. Clone size appears in some rows only: once, few, many, or a class for an expanded clone.

d_call: TRBD2; v_call: TRBV5-1; j_call: TRBJ2-1; clone_size: NA; cdr3_aa: CASSLGGLGAGNEQFF; cdr3_nt: TGCGCCAGCAGCCTCGGTGGACTAGGGGCCGGCAATGAGCAGTTCTTC
d_call: NA; v_call: TRBV10-1; j_call: TRBJ2-1; clone_size: NA; cdr3_aa: CASSEARMRGQAYNEQFF; cdr3_nt: TGCGCCAGCAGTGAGGCTCGAATGCGGGGACAAGCCTACAATGAGCAGTTCTTC
d_call: TRBD1; v_call: TRBV18; j_call: TRBJ2-5; clone_size: NA; cdr3_aa: CASSPGTGQETQYF; cdr3_nt: TGTGCCAGCTCACCCGGGACAGGGCAAGAGACCCAGTACTTC
d_call: TRBD1; v_call: TRBV19; j_call: TRBJ2-6; clone_size: NA; cdr3_aa: CASHIDRGSSGANVLTF; cdr3_nt: TGTGCCAGTCATATCGACAGGGGAAGCTCTGGGGCCAACGTCCTGACTTTC
d_call: NA; v_call: TRBV6-6; j_call: TRBJ2-7; clone_size: NA; cdr3_aa: CASSPRGEQYF; cdr3_nt: TGTGCCAGCAGTCCACGGGGGGAGCAGTACTTC
d_call: NA; v_call: TRBV28; j_call: TRBJ1-3; clone_size: NA; cdr3_aa: CASSSRGRGGNTIYF; cdr3_nt: TGTGCCAGCAGCTCCAGGGGAAGAGGGGGAAACACCATATATTTT
d_call: TRBD1; v_call: TRBV28; j_call: TRBJ1-3; clone_size: once; cdr3_aa: CATGQGINSGNTIYF; cdr3_nt: TGTGCCACCGGACAGGGGATTAACTCTGGAAACACCATATATTTT
d_call: NA; v_call: TRBV4-2; j_call: TRBJ1-5; clone_size: NA; cdr3_aa: CASSQGQARQPQHF; cdr3_nt: TGTGCCAGCAGCCAAGGTCAAGCCAGACAGCCCCAGCATTTT
d_call: NA; v_call: TRBV4-3; j_call: TRBJ1-1; clone_size: NA; cdr3_aa: CASSQVSRTEAFF; cdr3_nt: TGCGCCAGCAGCCAAGTCTCCCGGACTGAAGCTTTCTTT
d_call: NA; v_call: TRBV13; j_call: TRBJ2-7; clone_size: NA; cdr3_aa: CASSSPRGSEQYF; cdr3_nt: TGTGCCAGCAGCTCTCCCCGGGGTAGCGAGCAGTACTTC
d_call: TRBD2; v_call: TRBV4-1; j_call: TRBJ2-1; clone_size: NA; cdr3_aa: CASSPLSGGRFNEQFF; cdr3_nt: TGCGCCAGCAGCCCTCTGTCCGGGGGGAGGTTCAATGAGCAGTTCTTC
d_call: TRBD1; v_call: TRBV5-1; j_call: TRBJ2-1; clone_size: NA; cdr3_aa: CASSVLQGANEQFF; cdr3_nt: TGCGCCAGCAGCGTTTTACAGGGGGCGAATGAGCAGTTCTTC
d_call: NA; v_call: TRBV7-6; j_call: TRBJ2-7; clone_size: NA; cdr3_aa: CASRPGGAAYEQYF; cdr3_nt: TGTGCCAGCAGGCCCGGGGGCGCAGCCTACGAGCAGTACTTC
d_call: TRBD1; v_call: TRBV30; j_call: TRBJ2-1; clone_size: NA; cdr3_aa: CAWTRGQSYNEQFF; cdr3_nt: TGTGCCTGGACTAGGGGACAGAGCTACAATGAGCAGTTCTTC
d_call: TRBD2; v_call: TRBV2; j_call: TRBJ2-5; clone_size: NA; cdr3_aa: CASSEDGTSGKYF; cdr3_nt: TGTGCCAGCAGTGAAGATGGGACTAGCGGGAAGTACTTC
d_call: NA; v_call: TRBV28; j_call: TRBJ1-1; clone_size: NA; cdr3_aa: CASSSSPGTEAFF; cdr3_nt: TGTGCCAGCAGTTCCTCCCCCGGGACTGAAGCTTTCTTT
d_call: NA; v_call: TRBV5-4; j_call: TRBJ1-6; clone_size: once; cdr3_aa: CASSEAKGRGVDSPLHF; cdr3_nt: TGTGCCAGCAGCGAGGCGAAAGGCAGGGGTGTCGATTCACCCCTCCACTTT
d_call: NA; v_call: TRBV4-1; j_call: TRBJ1-1; clone_size: NA; cdr3_aa: CASAALQGHRGAFF; cdr3_nt: TGCGCCAGCGCGGCGCTTCAGGGTCATAGGGGAGCTTTCTTT
d_call: TRBD1; v_call: TRBV6-1; j_call: TRBJ2-2; clone_size: NA; cdr3_aa: CAMGKGQYTGELFF; cdr3_nt: TGTGCCATGGGAAAGGGACAGTACACCGGGGAGCTGTTTTTT
d_call: NA; v_call: TRBV5-6; j_call: TRBJ2-3; clone_size: NA; cdr3_aa: CASSLLSSTDTQYF; cdr3_nt: TGTGCCAGCAGCTTGCTCAGTAGCACAGATACGCAGTATTTT
d_call: TRBD1; v_call: TRBV2; j_call: TRBJ2-7; clone_size: once; cdr3_aa: CASRSSGQGTYEQYF; cdr3_nt: TGTGCCAGCAGGTCATCGGGACAGGGCACCTACGAGCAGTACTTC
d_call: NA; v_call: TRBV11-2; j_call: TRBJ1-2; clone_size: NA; cdr3_aa: CASSLGAGRGYGYTF; cdr3_nt: TGTGCCAGCAGCTTAGGGGCAGGGAGAGGCTATGGCTACACCTTC